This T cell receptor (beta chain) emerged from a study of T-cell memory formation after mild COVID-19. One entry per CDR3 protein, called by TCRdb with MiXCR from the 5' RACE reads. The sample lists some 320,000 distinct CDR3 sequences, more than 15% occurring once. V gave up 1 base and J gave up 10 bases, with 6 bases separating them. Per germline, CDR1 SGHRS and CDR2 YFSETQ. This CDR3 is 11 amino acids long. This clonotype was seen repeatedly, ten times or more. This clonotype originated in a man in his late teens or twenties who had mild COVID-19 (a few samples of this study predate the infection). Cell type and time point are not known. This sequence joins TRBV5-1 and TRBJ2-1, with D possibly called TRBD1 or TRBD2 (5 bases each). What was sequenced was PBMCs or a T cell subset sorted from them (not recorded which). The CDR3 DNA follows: TGCGCCAGCAGCTTGTGGGGGGAGCAGTTCTTC. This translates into CASSLWGEQFF. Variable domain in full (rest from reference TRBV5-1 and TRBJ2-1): KAGVTQTPRYLIKTRGQQVTLSCSPISGHRSVSWYQQTPGQGLQFLFEYFSETQRNKGNFPGRFSGRQFSNSRSEMNVSTLELGDSALYLCASSLWGEQFFGPGTRLTVL.